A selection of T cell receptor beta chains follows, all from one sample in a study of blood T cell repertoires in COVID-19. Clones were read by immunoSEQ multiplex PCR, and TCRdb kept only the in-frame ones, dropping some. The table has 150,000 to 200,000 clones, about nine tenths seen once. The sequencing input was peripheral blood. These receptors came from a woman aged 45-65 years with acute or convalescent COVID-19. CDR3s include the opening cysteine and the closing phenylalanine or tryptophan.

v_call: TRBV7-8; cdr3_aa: CASSMSPNYEQYF
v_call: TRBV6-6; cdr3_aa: CASSPSGSYTQYF
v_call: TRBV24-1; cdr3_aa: CATRAGLRGELFF
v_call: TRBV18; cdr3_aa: CASSLAYQETQYF
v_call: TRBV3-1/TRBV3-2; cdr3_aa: CASSKAGQGVNYGYTF
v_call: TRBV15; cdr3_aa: CATSRGPGKAFF
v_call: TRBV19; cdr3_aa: CASSGTGGPYGYTF
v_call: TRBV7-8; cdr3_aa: CASSLAGTSVHEQFF
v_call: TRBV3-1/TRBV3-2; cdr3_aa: CASSPEGGLRDGYTF
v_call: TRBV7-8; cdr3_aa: CASSPPRQETQYF
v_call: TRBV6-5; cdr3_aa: CASSSTQGRYSPLHF
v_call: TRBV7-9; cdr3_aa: CASSLPGQASGNTIYF
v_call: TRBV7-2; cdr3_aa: CASQYGTPYNEQFF
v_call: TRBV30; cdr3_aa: CAWNRPGGNTEAFF
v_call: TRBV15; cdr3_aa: CATSLERGYGYTF
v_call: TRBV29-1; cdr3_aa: CSVEMYGTGIYGYTF
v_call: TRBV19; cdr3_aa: CASSIATQITEAFF
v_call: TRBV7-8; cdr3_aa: CASSFGIGYTF
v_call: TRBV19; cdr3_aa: CASSIEARPNSPLHF
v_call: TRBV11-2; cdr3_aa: CASSPGQGYNSPLHF
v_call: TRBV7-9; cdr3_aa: CASTDISYEQYF
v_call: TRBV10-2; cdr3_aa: CASSGTNYGYTF
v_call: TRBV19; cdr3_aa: CASSRTSGRSSETQYF
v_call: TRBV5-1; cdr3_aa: CASSLGRLVRSDTQYF
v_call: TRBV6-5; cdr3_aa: CASSYGQGGLGGYTF
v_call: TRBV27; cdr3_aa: CASSTDMTYEQYF
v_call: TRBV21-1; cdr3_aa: CASSTRLAGPEEYNEQFF
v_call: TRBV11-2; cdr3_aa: CASSPDSNYGYTF
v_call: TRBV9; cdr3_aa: CASSVGGTEGNEQFF
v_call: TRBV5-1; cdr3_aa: CASSLGQVNYEQYF
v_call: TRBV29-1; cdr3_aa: CSVGTGGSGANVLTF
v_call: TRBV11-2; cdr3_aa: CASSLDSYGNTIYF
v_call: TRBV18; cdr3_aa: CASSPEQGAGSPLHF
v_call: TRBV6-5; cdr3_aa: CASTRDRGVNIQYF
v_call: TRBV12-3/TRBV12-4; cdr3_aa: CASSSKREGYTF
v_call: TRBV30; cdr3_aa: CAVDRANTGELFF
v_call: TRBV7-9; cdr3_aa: CASSIRQGSGNTIYF
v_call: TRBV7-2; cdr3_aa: CASSPMGTGHNNSPLHF
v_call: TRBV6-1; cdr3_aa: CASTSGGSRETQYF
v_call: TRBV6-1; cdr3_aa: CASSEGGGADTEAFF
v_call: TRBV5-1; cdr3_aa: CASSLRGGAQNTGELFF
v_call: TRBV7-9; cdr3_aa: CASSSQTNSGGHGYTF
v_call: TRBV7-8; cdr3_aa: CASSLVVSLGYTF
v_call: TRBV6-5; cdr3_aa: CVAGGPSTDTQYF
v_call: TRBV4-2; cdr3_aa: CASGGGGQLQETQYF
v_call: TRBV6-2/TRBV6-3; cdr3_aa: CASSHGGTSGYQETQYF
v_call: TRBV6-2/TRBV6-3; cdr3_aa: CASSAQGAGKLFF
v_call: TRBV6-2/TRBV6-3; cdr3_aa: CASSFVAGQNEQFF